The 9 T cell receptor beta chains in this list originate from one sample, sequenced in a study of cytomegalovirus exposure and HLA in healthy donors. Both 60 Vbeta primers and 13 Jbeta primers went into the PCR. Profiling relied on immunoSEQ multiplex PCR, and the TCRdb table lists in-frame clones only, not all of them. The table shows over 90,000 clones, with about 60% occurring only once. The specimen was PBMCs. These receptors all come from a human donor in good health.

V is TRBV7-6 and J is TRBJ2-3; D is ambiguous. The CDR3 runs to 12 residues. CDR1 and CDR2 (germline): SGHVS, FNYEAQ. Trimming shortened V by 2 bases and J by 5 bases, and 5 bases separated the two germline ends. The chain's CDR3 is CASSLWRDTQYF. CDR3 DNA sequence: TGTGCCAGCAGCTTATGGAGAGATACGCAGTATTTT.

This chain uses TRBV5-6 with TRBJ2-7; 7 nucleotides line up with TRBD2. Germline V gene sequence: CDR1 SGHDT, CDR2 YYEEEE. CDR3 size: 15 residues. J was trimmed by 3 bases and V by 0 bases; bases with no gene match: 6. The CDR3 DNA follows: TGTGCCAGCAGCTTGGTTTGGGGGGAGGGCTACGAGCAGTACTTC. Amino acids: CASSLVWGEGYEQYF.

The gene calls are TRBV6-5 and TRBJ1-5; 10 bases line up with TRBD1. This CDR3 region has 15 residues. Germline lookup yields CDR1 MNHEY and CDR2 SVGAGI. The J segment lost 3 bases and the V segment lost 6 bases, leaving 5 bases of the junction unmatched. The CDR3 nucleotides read TGTGCCAGCAGACCGGACAGGGGGGCCAATCAGCCCCAGCATTTT. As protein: CASRPDRGANQPQHF.

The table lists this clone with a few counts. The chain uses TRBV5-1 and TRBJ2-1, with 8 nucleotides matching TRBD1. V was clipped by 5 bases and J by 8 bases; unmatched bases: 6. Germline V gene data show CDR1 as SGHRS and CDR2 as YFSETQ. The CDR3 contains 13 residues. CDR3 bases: TGCGCCAGCAGTTTGACAGGGGTCTATGAGCAGTTCTTC. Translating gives CASSLTGVYEQFF.

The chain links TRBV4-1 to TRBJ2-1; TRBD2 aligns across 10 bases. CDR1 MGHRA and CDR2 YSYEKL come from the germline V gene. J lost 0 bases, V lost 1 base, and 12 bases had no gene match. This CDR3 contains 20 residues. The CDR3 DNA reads TGCGCCAGCAGCCAAGCCAAGGGGCTAGCGGGAGTTAGCTCCTACAATGAGCAGTTCTTC. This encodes CASSQAKGLAGVSSYNEQFF.

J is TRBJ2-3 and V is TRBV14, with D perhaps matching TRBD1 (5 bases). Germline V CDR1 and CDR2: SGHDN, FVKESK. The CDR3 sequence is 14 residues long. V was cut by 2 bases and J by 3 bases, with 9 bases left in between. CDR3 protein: CASSQFGATDTQYF. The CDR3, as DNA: TGTGCCAGCAGCCAATTTGGGGCAACAGATACGCAGTATTTT.

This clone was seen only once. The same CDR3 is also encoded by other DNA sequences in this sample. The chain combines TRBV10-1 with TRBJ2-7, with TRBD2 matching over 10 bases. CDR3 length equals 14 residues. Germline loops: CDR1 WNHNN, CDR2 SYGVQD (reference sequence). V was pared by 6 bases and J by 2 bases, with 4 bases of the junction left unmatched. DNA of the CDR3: TGCGCCAGCAGCTCTAGCGGGAGCCCCTACGAGCAGTACTTC. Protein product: CASSSSGSPYEQYF.

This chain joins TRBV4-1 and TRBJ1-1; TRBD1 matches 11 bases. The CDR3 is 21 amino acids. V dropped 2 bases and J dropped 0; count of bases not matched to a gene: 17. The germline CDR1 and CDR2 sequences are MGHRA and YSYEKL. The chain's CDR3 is CASSQRSLSGTGGKMNTEAFF. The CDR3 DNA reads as TGCGCCAGCAGCCAACGAAGCCTCTCCGGGACAGGGGGGAAGATGAACACTGAAGCTTTCTTT.

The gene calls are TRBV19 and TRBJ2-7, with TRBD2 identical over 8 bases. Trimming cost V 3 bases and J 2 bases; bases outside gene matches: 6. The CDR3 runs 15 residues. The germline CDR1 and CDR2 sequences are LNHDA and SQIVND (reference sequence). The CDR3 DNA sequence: TGTGCCAGTAGTATGGGCGGGGGGTCAACCTACGAGCAGTACTTC. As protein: CASSMGGGSTYEQYF. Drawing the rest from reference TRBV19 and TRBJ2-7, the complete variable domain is DGGITQSPKYLFRKEGQNVTLSCEQNLNHDAMYWYRQDPGQGLRLIYYSQIVNDFQKGDIAEGYSVSREKKESFPLTVTSAQKNPTAFYLCASSMGGGSTYEQYFGPGTRLTVT.